This TCR beta chain was sequenced for a study of blood T cell repertoires in COVID-19. On the study more broadly: The cDNA or gDNA used as material had been derived from T cells, B-cell-depleted T cells, or PBMCs.

The assay was immunoSEQ multiplex PCR, and TCRdb's table has in-frame clones only and misses some. The sample has tens of thousands of clones; 88% are singletons. There are 13 residues in the CDR3. The V end lost 3 bases, the J end lost 5 bases, and 8 bases lay between the germline ends. CDR1 LGHDT and CDR2 YNNKEL come from the germline V gene (reference sequence). The rearrangement links TRBV3-1 (or the pseudogene TRBV3-2) to TRBJ1-5; D may be TRBD1 (6 bases). This TCR was recovered from a man in his 60s with COVID-19, enrolled during active disease. The material sequenced was peripheral blood. As DNA, the CDR3 is TGTGCCAGCAGCCACAGGGGATATCAGCCCCAGCATTTT. It yields the protein CASSHRGYQPQHF.